This TCR beta chain was sequenced during a study of OX40 agonist ivuxolimab in advanced cancers. Background for the entire study: Ivuxolimab, which targeted the costimulatory receptor OX40 (CD134), was an agonistic, fully human IgG2 monoclonal antibody. Intravenous ivuxolimab was administered to patients every 2 weeks at six dose levels: 0.01, 0.1, 0.3, 1.5, 3 and 10 mg/kg. Of the approximately 50 dose-escalation patients, hepatocellular carcinoma was present in about 19, melanoma in around 15, renal cell carcinoma in 9 and head and neck cancer in 9. A male proportion of approximately 83% and a mean age of roughly 58 years, ranging from about 20 to 80, were recorded for the dose-escalation cohort. Prior anti-PD-1, anti-PD-L1 or anti-CTLA-4 therapy was permitted, and about 40% of dose-escalation patients had received checkpoint inhibitors. Partial responses occurred in three dose-escalation patients: two with cutaneous melanoma and one with hepatocellular carcinoma. Peripheral TCRbeta sequencing aimed to test whether ivuxolimab altered TCR sequence diversity and caused clonal T-cell expansion. The paper covers the monotherapy dose-escalation part of the phase I ivuxolimab trial, which included N = 52 patients.

As to this clone: Its antigen remains unidentified. No quality values exist for individual bases; no much larger clone is one base distant.

Inclusive of the bounding cysteine and phenylalanine, the CDR3 is 15 residues long. The only DNA kept is the CDR3, 45 bases in frame from the first base. CDR1 and CDR2 are drawn from the germline V gene: MDHEN, SYDVKM. V is pared back by 0 bases and J by 2 bases, with 10 bases lying between the germline termini. Paper-wide results and their limitations: At doses of 0.1 to 3.0 mg/kg, clonal expansion of both CD4+ and CD8+ blood T cells was observed from baseline to week 6. On average, CD8+ T cells showed more expanded clones than CD4+ T cells after ivuxolimab. Partial responders in the 0.1-3.0 mg/kg groups had among the lowest normalized peripheral clonal expansion, especially among CD8+ T cells. The antigen specificity of the peripheral T cells that underwent clonal expansion was not determined. Low levels of normalized T-cell clonal expansion were also seen in some patients who did not respond.

Genomic DNA was isolated from the sorted cells so that the TCRbeta CDR3 region could be sequenced. TCRbeta CDR3 regions were sequenced using the immunoSEQ Assay. The clones in this table, taken by TCRdb from immuneACCESS, are in-frame only. Not every clone is retained; where verified, under half of the shortfall comes from an unresolved V gene, and the cause of the rest is unknown. The sample profile shows 60,000 to 70,000 clones; around 87% of them were found once. Approximately 2.6% of the sample comes from the top ten. Patients with autoimmune disease history or receiving systemic immunosuppression were excluded from the trial. Peripheral blood for TCR sequencing was drawn from every dose cohort at baseline, at cycle 4 day 1 and at cycle 7 day 1. Samples came from an open-label, multicenter, first-in-human phase I dose-escalation trial of ivuxolimab. Adults with locally advanced or metastatic melanoma, renal cell, hepatocellular, or head and neck squamous cell carcinoma were enrolled in the trial. Before TCR sequencing, CD4+ T cells and CD8+ T cells were sorted from peripheral blood as separate populations.

In this chain, TRBV28 is recombined with TRBJ2-5; a weak D assignment points to TRBD1 (7 bases agree). This material consisted of CD4+ or CD8+ T cells sorted from blood, taken in a trial of the OX40 agonist ivuxolimab. This TCR was sampled from an adult with an advanced solid tumor such as melanoma, head and neck, liver or kidney cancer. The nucleotides are TGTGCCAGCAGTTTATGGCAGGGGGGACAAGAGACCCAGTACTTC. Its protein is CASSLWQGGQETQYF.